This T cell receptor (beta chain) was sequenced for a study of shared T cell receptors in the human thymus. The protocol was immunoSEQ multiplex PCR, while the TCRdb copy is restricted to in-frame clones and leaves out a portion. The sample holds about 660,000 clones; 88% are singletons and the top ten take about 0.01%. Germline V CDR1 and CDR2: LNHDA, SQIVND (reference sequence). This CDR3 is built from 16 residues. After removal of 4 bases from V and 6 bases from J, the junction contained 9 bases not matched to a gene. This clone was seen a handful of times. This same sample was also part of a study on human thymus T cells.

V gene TRBV19 combines with J gene TRBJ2-3; 11 bases map to TRBD1. This clonotype originated in a boy under three years old with a congenital heart defect. Sample: thymocytes. The CDR3 region is CASSNQWTGGRDTQYF. In nucleotides, the CDR3 is TGTGCCAGTAGTAACCAGTGGACAGGGGGCCGGGATACGCAGTATTTT.